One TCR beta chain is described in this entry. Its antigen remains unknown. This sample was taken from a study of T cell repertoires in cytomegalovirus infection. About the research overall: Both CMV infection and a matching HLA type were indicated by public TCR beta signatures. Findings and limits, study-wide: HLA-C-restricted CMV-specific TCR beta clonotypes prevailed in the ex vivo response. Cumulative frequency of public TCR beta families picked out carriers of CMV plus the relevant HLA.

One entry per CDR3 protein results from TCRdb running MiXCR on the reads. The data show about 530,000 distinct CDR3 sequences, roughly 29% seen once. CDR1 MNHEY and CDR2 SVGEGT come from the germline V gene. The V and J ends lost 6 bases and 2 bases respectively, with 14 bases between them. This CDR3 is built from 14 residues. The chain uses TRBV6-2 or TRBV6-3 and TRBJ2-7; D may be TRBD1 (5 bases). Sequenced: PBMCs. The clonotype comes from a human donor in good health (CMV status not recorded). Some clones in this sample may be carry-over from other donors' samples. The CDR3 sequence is CASRWSRVTYEQYF. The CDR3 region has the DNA TGTGCCAGCAGATGGAGCAGGGTTACCTACGAGCAGTACTTC.